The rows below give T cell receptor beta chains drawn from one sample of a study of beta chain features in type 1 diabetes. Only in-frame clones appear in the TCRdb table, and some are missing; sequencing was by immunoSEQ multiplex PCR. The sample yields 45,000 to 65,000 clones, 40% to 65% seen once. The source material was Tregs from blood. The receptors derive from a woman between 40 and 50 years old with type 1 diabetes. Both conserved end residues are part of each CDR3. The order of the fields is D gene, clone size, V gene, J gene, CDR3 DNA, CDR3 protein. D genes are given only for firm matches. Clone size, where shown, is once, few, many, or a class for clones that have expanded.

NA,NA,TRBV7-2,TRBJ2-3,TGTGCCAGCAGCCTAGACAGAGATACGCAGTATTTT,CASSLDRDTQYF
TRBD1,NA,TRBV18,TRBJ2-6,TGTGCCAGCTCACCGACAGGGGGCGCGAACGGGGCCAACGTCCTGACTTTC,CASSPTGGANGANVLTF
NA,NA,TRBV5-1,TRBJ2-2,TGCGCCAGCAGCTTGGTCTCGTTGTCCGGGGAGCTGTTTTTT,CASSLVSLSGELFF
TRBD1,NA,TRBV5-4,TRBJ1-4,TGTGCCAGCAGCGGGGGGACAGCAACTAATGAAAAACTGTTTTTT,CASSGGTATNEKLFF
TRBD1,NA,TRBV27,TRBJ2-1,TGTGCCAGCAGTTACGTGGACAGGGGAGCAGACAATGAGCAGTTCTTC,CASSYVDRGADNEQFF
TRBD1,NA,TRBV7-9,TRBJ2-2,TGTGCCAGCTTCTCCCGGGACAGGGGGACTACCGGGGAGCTGTTTTTT,CASFSRDRGTTGELFF
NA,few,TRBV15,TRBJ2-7,TGTGCCACCAGCAGAGTAAAGGAGTACGAGCAGTACTTC,CATSRVKEYEQYF
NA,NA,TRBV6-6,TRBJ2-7,TGTGCCAGCAGCCCCATTTTAGCCAGCGAGCAGTACTTC,CASSPILASEQYF
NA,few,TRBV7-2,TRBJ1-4,TGTGCCAGCAGCCTCCCGGGGGAAAAACTGTTTTTT,CASSLPGEKLFF
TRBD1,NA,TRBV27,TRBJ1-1,TGTGCCAGCCGGGACAGGGGCGCTGAAGCTTTCTTT,CASRDRGAEAFF
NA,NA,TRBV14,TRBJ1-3,TGTGCCAGCAGCCACAGTGGGGCCTCTGGAAACACCATATATTTT,CASSHSGASGNTIYF
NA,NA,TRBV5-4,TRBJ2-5,TGTGCCAGCAGCCCTCGGGGGGCCGGGGAGACCCAGTACTTC,CASSPRGAGETQYF
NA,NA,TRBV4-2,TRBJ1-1,TGTGCCAGCAGCCAAGATAGAGGGAACACTGAAGCTTTCTTT,CASSQDRGNTEAFF
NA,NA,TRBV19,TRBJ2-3,TGTGCCAGTAGTCCTCAGGGATGGGGCACAGATACGCAGTATTTT,CASSPQGWGTDTQYF
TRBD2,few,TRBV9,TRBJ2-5,TGTGCCAGCAGCGTAGCTCCTAGCGGGTATGGGGAGACCCAGTACTTC,CASSVAPSGYGETQYF
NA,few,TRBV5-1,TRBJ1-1,TGCGCCAGCAGTTTTAGAGTGAACACTGAAGCTTTCTTT,CASSFRVNTEAFF
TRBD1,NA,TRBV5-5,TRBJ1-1,TGTGCCAGCAGCTTTTTCCGGGACAGGGGGTACTTGAACACTGAAGCTTTCTTT,CASSFFRDRGYLNTEAFF
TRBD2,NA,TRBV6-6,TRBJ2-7,TGTGCCAGCAGCCAATCGGGGGGGATCTACGAGCAGTACTTC,CASSQSGGIYEQYF
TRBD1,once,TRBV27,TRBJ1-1,TGTGCCAGCAGTTATGGGGACAGGGGTTTCTCTGAAGCTTTCTTT,CASSYGDRGFSEAFF
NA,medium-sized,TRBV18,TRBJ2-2,TGTGCCAGCTCCCCCAAGAACACCGGGGAGCTGTTTTTT,CASSPKNTGELFF
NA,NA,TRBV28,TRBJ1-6,TGTGCCAGCAGGGCCTGGGGGGTATCCTATAATTCACCCCTCCACTTT,CASRAWGVSYNSPLHF
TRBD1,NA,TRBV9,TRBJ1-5,TGTGCCAGCAGCGAAGGGACAGGGTCCAATCAGCCCCAGCATTTT,CASSEGTGSNQPQHF
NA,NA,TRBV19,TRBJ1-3,TGTGCCAGTAGTATATCTTCAAGCGGTGTTTTTGGAAACACCATATATTTT,CASSISSSGVFGNTIYF
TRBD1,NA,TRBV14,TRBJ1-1,TGTGCCAGCAGCCAAAACAGGGGTGAAGCTTTCTTT,CASSQNRGEAFF
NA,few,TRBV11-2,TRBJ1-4,TGTGCCAGCAGCCCCAGCGCCGGGGGAGGTGAAAAACTGTTTTTT,CASSPSAGGGEKLFF
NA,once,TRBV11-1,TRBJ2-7,TGTGCCAGCAGCTGGGTTGACAGTTCCCCGGAGCAGTACTTC,CASSWVDSSPEQYF
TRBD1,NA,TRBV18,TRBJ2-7,TGTGCCAGCTCACCGCTCAGCCCTTTGGGACAGGGGGGTTCCTACGAGCAGTACTTC,CASSPLSPLGQGGSYEQYF
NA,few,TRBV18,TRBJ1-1,TGTGCCAGCTCACCAAGGGGTGCTGAAGCTTTCTTT,CASSPRGAEAFF
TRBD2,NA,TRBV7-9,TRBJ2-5,TGTGCCAGCGCCAAGGGCGGGGGGCCCCAAGAGACCCAGTACTTC,CASAKGGGPQETQYF
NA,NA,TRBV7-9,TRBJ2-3,TGTGCCAGCAGCTTATACAGGGTCCTGACAGATACGCAGTATTTT,CASSLYRVLTDTQYF
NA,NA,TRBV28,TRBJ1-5,TGTGCCAGCAATTCCCCGACTGAGACTTATCAGCCCCAGCATTTT,CASNSPTETYQPQHF
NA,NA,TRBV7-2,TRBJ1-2,TGTGCCAGCAGCTTAGCCCCACAGCTTATATATGGCTACACCTTC,CASSLAPQLIYGYTF
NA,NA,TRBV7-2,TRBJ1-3,TGTGCCAGCAGCCGTCTTACAAGAGGAAACACCATATATTTT,CASSRLTRGNTIYF
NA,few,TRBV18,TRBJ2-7,TGTGCCAGCTCACCACTTAGGAGACCGAGCTCCTACGAGCAGTACTTC,CASSPLRRPSSYEQYF
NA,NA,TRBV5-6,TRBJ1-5,TGTGCCAGCAGCTTGGAGCGGAGCAATCAGCCCCAGCATTTT,CASSLERSNQPQHF